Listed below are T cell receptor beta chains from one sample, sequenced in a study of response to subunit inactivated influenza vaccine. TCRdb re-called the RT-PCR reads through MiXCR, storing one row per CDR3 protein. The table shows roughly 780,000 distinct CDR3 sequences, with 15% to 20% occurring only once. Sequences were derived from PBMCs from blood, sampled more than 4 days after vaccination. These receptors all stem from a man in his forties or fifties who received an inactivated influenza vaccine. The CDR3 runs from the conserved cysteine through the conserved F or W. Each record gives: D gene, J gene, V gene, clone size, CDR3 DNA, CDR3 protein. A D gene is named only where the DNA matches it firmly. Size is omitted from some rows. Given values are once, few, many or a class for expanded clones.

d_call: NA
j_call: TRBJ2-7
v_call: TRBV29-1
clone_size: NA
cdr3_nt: TGCAGCGGGTCCCGGGACGGGTACGAGCAGTACTTC
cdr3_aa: CSGSRDGYEQYF

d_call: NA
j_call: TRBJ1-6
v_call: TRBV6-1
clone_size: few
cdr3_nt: TGTGCCAGCAGCCTCCGGGACTGGAATTCACCCCTCCACTTT
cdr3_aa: CASSLRDWNSPLHF

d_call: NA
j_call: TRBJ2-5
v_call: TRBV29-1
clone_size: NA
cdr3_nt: TGCAGCGTTGACGGCAGTGGTGGAGAGACCCAGTACTTC
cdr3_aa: CSVDGSGGETQYF

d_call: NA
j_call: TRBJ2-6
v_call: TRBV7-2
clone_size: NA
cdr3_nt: TGTGCCAGCAGCCCAGGGACACTTAGCTCTGGGGCCAACGTCCTGACTTTC
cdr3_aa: CASSPGTLSSGANVLTF

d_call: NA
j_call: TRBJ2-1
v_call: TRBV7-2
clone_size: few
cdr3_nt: TGTGCCAGCAGCCTTGATTGGGGATTCTACAATGAGCAGTTCTTC
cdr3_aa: CASSLDWGFYNEQFF

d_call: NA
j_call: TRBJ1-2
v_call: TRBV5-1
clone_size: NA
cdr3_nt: TGCGCCAGCAGCTACCTGGGCGCCGGGGATGGCTACACCTTC
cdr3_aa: CASSYLGAGDGYTF

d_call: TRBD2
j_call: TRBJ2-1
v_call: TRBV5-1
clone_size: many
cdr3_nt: TGCGCCAGCAGCCCGGGACTAGCGGGACGAAATGAGCAGTTCTTC
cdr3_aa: CASSPGLAGRNEQFF

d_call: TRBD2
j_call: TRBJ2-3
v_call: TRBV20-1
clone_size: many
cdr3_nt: TGCAGTGCGAGACTAGCGGGCACAACAGATACGCAGTATTTT
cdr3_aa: CSARLAGTTDTQYF

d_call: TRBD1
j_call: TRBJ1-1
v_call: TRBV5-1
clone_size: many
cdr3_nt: TGCGCCAGCAGCTTGGACAGGGGAACAAGAACTGAAGCTTTCTTT
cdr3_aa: CASSLDRGTRTEAFF

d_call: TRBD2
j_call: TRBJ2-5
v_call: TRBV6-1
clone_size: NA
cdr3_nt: TGTGCCAGCAGGCCCACTAGCGGGGGGGAAGAGACCCAGTACTTC
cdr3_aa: CASRPTSGGEETQYF

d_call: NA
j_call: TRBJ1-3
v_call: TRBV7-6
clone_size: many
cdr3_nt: TGTGCCAGCAGCTTACAACAGGGTGCCCACTCTGGAAACACCATATATTTT
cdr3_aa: CASSLQQGAHSGNTIYF

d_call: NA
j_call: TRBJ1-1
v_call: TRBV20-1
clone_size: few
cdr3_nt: TGCAGTGCTAGAGATTGGGCAGGGGTTTGGACTGAAGCTTTCTTT
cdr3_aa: CSARDWAGVWTEAFF

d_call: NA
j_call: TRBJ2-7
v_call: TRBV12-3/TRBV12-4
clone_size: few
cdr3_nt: TGTGCCAGCAGTCCTCGGGACCTATACGAGCAGTACTTC
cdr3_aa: CASSPRDLYEQYF

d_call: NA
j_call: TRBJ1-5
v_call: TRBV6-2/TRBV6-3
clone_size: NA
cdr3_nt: TGTGCCAGCAGTTACAGGTTGCGCCAGCCCCAGCATTTT
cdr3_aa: CASSYRLRQPQHF

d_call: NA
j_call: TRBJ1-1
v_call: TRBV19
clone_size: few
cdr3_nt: TGTGCCAGTAGTTACGCGCAGGGAGGCACTGAAGCTTTCTTT
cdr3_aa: CASSYAQGGTEAFF

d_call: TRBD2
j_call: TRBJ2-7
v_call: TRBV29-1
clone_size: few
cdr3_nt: TGCAGCGTTGCTCGGGAGGGCACCTACGAGCAGTACTTC
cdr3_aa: CSVAREGTYEQYF

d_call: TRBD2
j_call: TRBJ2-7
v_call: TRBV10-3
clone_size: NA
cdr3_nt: TGTGCCATCAGTGGGGACCTAGCGGGGGAAATTTCCGAGCAGTACTTC
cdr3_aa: CAISGDLAGEISEQYF

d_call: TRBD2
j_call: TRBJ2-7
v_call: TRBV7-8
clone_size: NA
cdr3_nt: TGTGCCAGCAGCTTATTGGCGGGAGCAAGGGAGCAGTACTTC
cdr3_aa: CASSLLAGAREQYF

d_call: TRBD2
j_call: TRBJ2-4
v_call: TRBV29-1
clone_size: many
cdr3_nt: TGCAGCGTGGCCGGGACTAGCGAGACCAAAAACATTCAGTACTTC
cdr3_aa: CSVAGTSETKNIQYF

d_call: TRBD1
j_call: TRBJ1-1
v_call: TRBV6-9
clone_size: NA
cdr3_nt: TGTGCCAGCAGTTATCCGAACAGGGGAGTGAACACTGAAGCTTTCTTT
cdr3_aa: CASSYPNRGVNTEAFF

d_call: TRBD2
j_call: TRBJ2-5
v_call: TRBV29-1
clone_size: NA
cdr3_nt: TGCAGCGGGGAGCCTAGCGGCAAAGGGGAGACCCAGTACTTC
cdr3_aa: CSGEPSGKGETQYF

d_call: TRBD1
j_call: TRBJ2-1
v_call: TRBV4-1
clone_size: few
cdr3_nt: TGCGCCAGCAGCCAAGATGAGGGGGCCTGGGCTGAGCAGTTCTTC
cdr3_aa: CASSQDEGAWAEQFF

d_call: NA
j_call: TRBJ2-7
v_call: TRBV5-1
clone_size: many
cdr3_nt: TGCGCCAGCAGCCCAGGGGGGGGGAACTACGAGCAGTACTTC
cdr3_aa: CASSPGGGNYEQYF

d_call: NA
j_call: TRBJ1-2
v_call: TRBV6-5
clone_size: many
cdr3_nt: TGTGCCAGCAGTTATAGCAGGGGAGGCTATGGCTACACCTTC
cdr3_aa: CASSYSRGGYGYTF

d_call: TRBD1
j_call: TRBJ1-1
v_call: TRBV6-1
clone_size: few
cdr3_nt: TGTGCCAGCAGCCCTAGGGGGCAATTGGTCACTGAAGCTTTCTTT
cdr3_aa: CASSPRGQLVTEAFF

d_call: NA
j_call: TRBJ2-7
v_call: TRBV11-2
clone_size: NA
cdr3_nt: TGTGCCAGCAGCCCCGGGCCTTCCAACGAGCAGTACTTC
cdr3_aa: CASSPGPSNEQYF

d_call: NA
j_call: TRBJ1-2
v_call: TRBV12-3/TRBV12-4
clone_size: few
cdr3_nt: TGTGCCAGCAGCTCCCGGACAGCCGCTAACTATGGCTACACCTTC
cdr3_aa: CASSSRTAANYGYTF

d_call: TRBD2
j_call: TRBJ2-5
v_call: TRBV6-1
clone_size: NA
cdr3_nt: TGTGCCAGCATAGTTTTAGGCGGGAGCTTGGAGACCCAGTACTTC
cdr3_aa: CASIVLGGSLETQYF

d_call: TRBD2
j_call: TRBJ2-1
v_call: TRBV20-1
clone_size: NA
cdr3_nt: TGCAGTGCTGAGCTAGCGGGGTCCTACAATGAGCAGTTCTTC
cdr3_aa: CSAELAGSYNEQFF

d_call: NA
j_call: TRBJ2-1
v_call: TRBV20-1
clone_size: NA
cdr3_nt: TGCAGTGCTAGCTGGGGGGGGGCCTTGGATGAGCAGTTCTTC
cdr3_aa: CSASWGGALDEQFF

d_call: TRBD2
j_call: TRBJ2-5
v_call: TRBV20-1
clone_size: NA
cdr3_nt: TGCAGTGCCCGCACTAGCGGAGGGCGGGAGACCCAGTACTTC
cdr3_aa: CSARTSGGRETQYF

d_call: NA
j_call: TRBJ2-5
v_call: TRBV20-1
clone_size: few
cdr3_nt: TGCAGTGCTAGCTCCGCGGAAGAAACGGGAGTGACCCAGTACTTC
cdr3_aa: CSASSAEETGVTQYF

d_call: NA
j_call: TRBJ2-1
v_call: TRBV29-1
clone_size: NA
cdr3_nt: TGCAGCGTTGTAGGGGAATCCTACAATGAGCAGTTCTTC
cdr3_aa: CSVVGESYNEQFF

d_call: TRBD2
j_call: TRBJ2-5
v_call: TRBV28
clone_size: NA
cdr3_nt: TGTGCCAGCAGTTTATTACTAGCGGGGGTAGGGACCCAGTACTTC
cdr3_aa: CASSLLLAGVGTQYF

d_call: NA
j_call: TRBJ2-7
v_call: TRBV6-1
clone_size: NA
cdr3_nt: TGTGCCAGCAGGGCACGAGGCCCGGTCTACGAGCAGTACTTC
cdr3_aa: CASRARGPVYEQYF

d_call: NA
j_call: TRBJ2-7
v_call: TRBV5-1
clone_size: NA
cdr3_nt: TGCGCCAGCAGCTTGGCAGTGACAGACTCCTACGAGCAGTACTTC
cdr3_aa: CASSLAVTDSYEQYF

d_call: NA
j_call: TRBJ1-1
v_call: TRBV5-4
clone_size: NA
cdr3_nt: TGTGCCAGCAGCTTGCGACAGGCCTTGAACACTGAAGCTTTCTTT
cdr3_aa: CASSLRQALNTEAFF

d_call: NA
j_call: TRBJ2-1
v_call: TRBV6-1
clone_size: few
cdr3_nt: TGTGCCAGCAGTCCTGTGCTCATGAATGAGCAGTTCTTC
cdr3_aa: CASSPVLMNEQFF

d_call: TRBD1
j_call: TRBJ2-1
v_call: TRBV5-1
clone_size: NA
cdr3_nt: TGCGCCAGCAGCTTTGGACAGGGACGAAATGAGCAGTTCTTC
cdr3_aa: CASSFGQGRNEQFF

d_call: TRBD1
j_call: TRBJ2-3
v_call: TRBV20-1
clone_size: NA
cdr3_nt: TGCAGTGCTAGGGACAGGGGATATACGCAGTATTTT
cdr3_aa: CSARDRGYTQYF

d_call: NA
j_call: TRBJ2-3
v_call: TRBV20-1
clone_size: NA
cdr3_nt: TGCAGTGCTAGACGCATTGCAGATACGCAGTATTTT
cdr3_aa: CSARRIADTQYF

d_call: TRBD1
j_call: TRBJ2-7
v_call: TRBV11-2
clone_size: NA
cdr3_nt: TGTGCCAGCAGCGACTGGACAGGGGACTCCTACGAGCAGTACTTC
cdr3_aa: CASSDWTGDSYEQYF

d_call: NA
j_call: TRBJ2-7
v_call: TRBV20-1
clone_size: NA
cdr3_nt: TGCAGTGCTCATGGAAGCTCCTACGAGCAGTACTTC
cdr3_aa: CSAHGSSYEQYF

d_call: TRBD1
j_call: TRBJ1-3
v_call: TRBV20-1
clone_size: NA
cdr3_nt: TGCAGTGCAGTCGGACAGGGACTAAGCTCTGGAAACACCATATATTTT
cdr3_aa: CSAVGQGLSSGNTIYF

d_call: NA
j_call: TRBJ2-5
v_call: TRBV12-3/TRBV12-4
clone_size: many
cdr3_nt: TGTGCCAGCAGACCCGGACAGATTCAAGAGACCCAGTACTTC
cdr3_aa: CASRPGQIQETQYF

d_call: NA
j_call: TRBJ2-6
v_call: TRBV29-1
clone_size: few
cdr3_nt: TGCAGCGCCGGACATGATGCCTCCTCTGGGGCCAACGTCCTGACTTTC
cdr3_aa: CSAGHDASSGANVLTF

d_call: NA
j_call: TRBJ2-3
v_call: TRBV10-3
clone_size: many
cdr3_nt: TGTGCCATCAGTTTACAGGGATCAGATACGCAGTATTTT
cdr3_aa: CAISLQGSDTQYF

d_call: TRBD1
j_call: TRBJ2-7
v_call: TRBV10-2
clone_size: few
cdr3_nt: TGCGCCAGCGAAGACCCGGGACAGGGGATATACGAGCAGTACTTC
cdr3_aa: CASEDPGQGIYEQYF

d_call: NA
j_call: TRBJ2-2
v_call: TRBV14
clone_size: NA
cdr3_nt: TGTGCCAGCTCAGACGAGTGGGCCGGGGAGCTGTTTTTT
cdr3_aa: CASSDEWAGELFF

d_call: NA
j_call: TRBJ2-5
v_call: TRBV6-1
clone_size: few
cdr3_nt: TGTGCCAGCAGTAGAAGGGTGCTAGGAGAGACCCAGTACTTC
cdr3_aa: CASSRRVLGETQYF

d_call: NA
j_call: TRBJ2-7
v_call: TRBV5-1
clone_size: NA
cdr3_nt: TGCGCCAGCAGCTTGGCCGGCACATTCGGGAGCTACGAGCAGTACTTC
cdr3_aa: CASSLAGTFGSYEQYF

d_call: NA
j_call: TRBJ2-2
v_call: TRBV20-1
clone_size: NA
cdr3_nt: TGCAGTGCTAGAGCTACGGTCAACACCGGGGAGCTGTTTTTT
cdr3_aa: CSARATVNTGELFF

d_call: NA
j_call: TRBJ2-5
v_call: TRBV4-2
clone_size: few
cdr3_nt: TGTGCCAGCAGCCAAGAATTGGGTGCGGAGACCCAGTACTTC
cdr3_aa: CASSQELGAETQYF

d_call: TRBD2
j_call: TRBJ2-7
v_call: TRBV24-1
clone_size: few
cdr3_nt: TGTGCCACCAGTGAATCTCCCGGGACTAGCGGGAGGAGCTCCTACGAGCAGTACTTC
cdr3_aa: CATSESPGTSGRSSYEQYF